The text below deals with one TCR beta chain. This entry comes from a study of blood T cell repertoires in COVID-19. Overall study context: Samples representing acute and convalescent COVID-19 were sourced from the United States, Italy and Spain. Sources were T cells, B-cell-depleted T cells, or PBMCs; the material itself was cDNA or gDNA.

The germline gives CDR1 MNHNS, CDR2 SASEGT. This CDR3 region has 19 residues. The ends lost 2 bases at V and 1 base at J; junction bases unmatched: 14. Sequencing was performed with immunoSEQ multiplex PCR; in TCRdb, only in-frame clones are kept and a portion is missing. The sample contains roughly 260,000 clones, 87% of which appear only once. The source of this sequence is a woman between 50 and 59 years old with acute or convalescent COVID-19. The rearrangement links TRBV6-1 to TRBJ2-7; 10 nucleotides match TRBD2. Sequencing was done on a sample of peripheral blood. CDR3 DNA sequence: TGTGCCAGCAGTGAAAGATCTAGCGGGAGCTTCAGAGGGTCCTACGAGCAGTACTTC. This codes for CASSERSSGSFRGSYEQYF.